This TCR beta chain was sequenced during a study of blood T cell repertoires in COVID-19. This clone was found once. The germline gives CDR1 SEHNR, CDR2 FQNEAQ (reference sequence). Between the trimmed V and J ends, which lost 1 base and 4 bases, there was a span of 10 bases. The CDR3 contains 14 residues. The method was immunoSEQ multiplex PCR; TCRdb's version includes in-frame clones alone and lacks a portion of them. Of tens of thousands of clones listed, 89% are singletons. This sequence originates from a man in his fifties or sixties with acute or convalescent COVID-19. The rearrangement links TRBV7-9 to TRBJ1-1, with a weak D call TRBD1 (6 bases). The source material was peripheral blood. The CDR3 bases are TGTGCCAGCAGCTTAGACGCAGGGGCCACTGAAGCTTTCTTT. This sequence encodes CASSLDAGATEAFF. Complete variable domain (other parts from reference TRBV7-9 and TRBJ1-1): DTGVSQNPRHKITKRGQNVTFRCDPISEHNRLYWYRQTLGQGPEFLTYFQNEAQLEKSRLLSDRFSAERPKGSFSTLEIQRTEQGDSAMYLCASSLDAGATEAFFGQGTRLTVV.